Shown below are 20 T cell receptor beta chains from a single sample sequenced in a study of cytomegalovirus exposure and HLA in healthy donors. Primers included in the PCR were 60 Vbeta and 13 Jbeta primers. Clones were read by immunoSEQ multiplex PCR, and TCRdb kept only the in-frame ones, dropping some. The table has about 140,000 clones, roughly 80% seen once. What was sequenced was PBMCs. Receptors were obtained from a boy aged 2 to 9 in good health and CMV-seronegative.

The rearrangement uses TRBV19 and TRBJ1-2, with D hard to call. Deletions cut 0 bases from V and 4 bases from J, with 6 bases between. Germline CDR1 reads LNHDA; CDR2 reads SQIVND (reference sequence). CDR3 length: 13 amino acids. Written as DNA, the CDR3 is TGTGCCAGTAGTATAGAGGGCAGCTATGGCTACACCTTC. Protein: CASSIEGSYGYTF.

The V gene is TRBV7-2, the J gene TRBJ2-4, with 9 nucleotides matching TRBD1. CDR1 is SGHTA, CDR2 FQGNSA, per germline. The V gene end was trimmed by 5 bases and the J gene end by 2 bases; junction bases not matched to a gene: 10. The CDR3 spans 17 residues. The CDR3 here is CASSNRDRVGTKNIQYF. The CDR3 DNA sequence: TGTGCCAGCAGCAACCGGGACAGGGTTGGAACCAAAAACATTCAGTACTTC.

This chain's CDR3 is CASSPAPFRQVGAEAFF. The CDR3 nucleotides are TGTGCCAGCAGCCCAGCCCCTTTCCGACAGGTTGGGGCTGAAGCTTTCTTT. The chain couples TRBV7-9 to TRBJ1-1; D may be TRBD1 (6 bases). This CDR3 region has 17 residues. CDR1 and CDR2 from the germline V gene are SEHNR and FQNEAQ (reference sequence). V was cut by 5 bases and J by 6 bases, with 25 bases left in between.

CDR3 DNA sequence: TGTGCCAGCAGTTACTCGTCCGGAGAAGGCTACGAGCAGTACTTC. Translation gives CASSYSSGEGYEQYF. V and J are TRBV6-5 and TRBJ2-7; D remains ambiguous. This CDR3 has 15 amino acids. CDR1 is MNHEY and CDR2 is SVGAGI in the germline V gene. Trimming left V 0 bases short and J 3 bases short, with 12 bases between.

This chain connects TRBV18 to TRBJ2-2, with a possible D match to TRBD1 (6 bases). V was clipped by 6 bases and J by 1 base, with 9 bases between them. The CDR3 has 14 residues. Germline lookup yields CDR1 KGHSH and CDR2 LQKENI. CDR3 sequence: CASSMTGNTGELFF. DNA for the CDR3: TGTGCCAGCTCGATGACAGGGAACACCGGGGAGCTGTTTTTT.

The V gene is TRBV13, the J gene TRBJ2-5, with TRBD1 matching 9 bases. This CDR3 comprises 18 residues. V was pared by 3 bases and J by 6 bases, with 17 bases of the junction left unmatched. Per germline, CDR1 PRHDT and CDR2 FYEKMQ (reference sequence). CDR3 sequence reads: CASSFFPAGTGFAKTQYF. The CDR3 bases are TGTGCCAGCAGCTTTTTTCCTGCCGGGACAGGGTTTGCGAAGACCCAGTACTTC.

This clone has a handful of counts. Here the CDR3 reads CASSVAENTEAFF. CDR3 DNA sequence: TGTGCCAGCAGTGTGGCAGAGAACACTGAAGCTTTCTTT. The rearrangement joins TRBV6-1 to TRBJ1-1, with D unresolved. V lost 4 bases and J 1 base, leaving 7 bases between the germline ends. CDR3 length: 13 residues. Germline lookup yields CDR1 MNHNS and CDR2 SASEGT.

The chain is built from TRBV9 and TRBJ1-1; no clear D. The V end was cut by 1 base, the J end by 3 bases, with 10 bases between. CDR1 is SGDLS and CDR2 is YYNGEE in the germline V gene. CDR3 size: 14 residues. CDR3 loop: CASSVFPGDTEAFF. CDR3 DNA sequence: TGTGCCAGCAGCGTATTCCCCGGGGACACTGAAGCTTTCTTT.

This sequence joins TRBV5-5 and TRBJ1-4, with 8 nucleotides matching TRBD1. J lost 7 bases, V lost 4 bases, and 9 bases had no gene match. Germline values: CDR1 SGHKS, CDR2 YYEKEE (reference sequence). This CDR3 has 15 residues. For the CDR3, the DNA is TGTGCCAGCAGCCCCTATCGGACAGGGATTGAAAAACTGTTTTTT. It codes for CASSPYRTGIEKLFF.

This sequence joins TRBV6-5 and TRBJ2-1; D is perhaps TRBD1 (6 bases). This CDR3 region has 15 residues. Trimming left V 0 bases short and J 13 bases short, with 19 bases between. Per the germline V gene, CDR1 is MNHEY and CDR2 is SVGAGI. CDR3 bases: TGTGCCAGCAGTTACTCGAGAGGGGCAGACAGGCCCCAGTTCTTC. As protein: CASSYSRGADRPQFF.

V and J are TRBV5-1 and TRBJ2-3, with 10 bases matching TRBD1. Germline loops: CDR1 SGHRS, CDR2 YFSETQ. The CDR3 contains 15 residues. Germline trimming cut 2 bases from V and 3 bases from J; bases unmatched to any gene: 3. The CDR3 here is CASSLGQGGTDTQYF. The CDR3 nucleotides are TGCGCCAGCAGCTTAGGACAGGGGGGGACAGATACGCAGTATTTT.

V is TRBV6-5 and J is TRBJ1-6; no reliable D call. V was clipped by 8 bases and J by 10 bases, with 21 bases between them. The CDR3 is made up of 15 amino acids. CDR1 is MNHEY, CDR2 SVGAGI, per germline. CDR3: CASQPLPGDGSPLHF. CDR3 sequence (DNA): TGTGCCAGCCAACCCCTCCCCGGGGATGGGTCACCCCTCCACTTT.

This chain uses TRBV6-4 with TRBJ1-5; D call uncertain. The CDR3 is 15 residues long. The germline gives CDR1 MRHNA, CDR2 SNTAGT. Deletions cut 6 bases from V and 3 bases from J, with 15 bases between. The CDR3 sequence: CASSLKIRPNQPQHF. For the CDR3, the DNA is TGTGCCAGCAGCTTAAAAATCAGGCCCAATCAGCCCCAGCATTTT.

The chain combines TRBV11-3 with TRBJ2-5; 10 nucleotides align to TRBD2. With 1 base clipped from V and 5 bases from J, the junction kept 13 bases outside the gene matches. Germline V gene sequence: CDR1 SGHNT, CDR2 YENEEA. The CDR3 extends over 18 amino acids. This CDR3 is CASSLGGASGSGGETQYF. For the CDR3, the DNA is TGTGCCAGCAGCTTAGGGGGGGCTAGCGGGAGTGGGGGCGAGACCCAGTACTTC.

The genes are TRBV5-1 and TRBJ1-3; 7 nucleotides match TRBD1. CDR3 length: 14 residues. Per the germline V gene, CDR1 is SGHRS and CDR2 is YFSETQ. Trimming removed 4 bases from V and 4 bases from J; junction bases left unmatched: 5. The chain's CDR3 is CASSRGTVGNTIYF. The CDR3 DNA is TGCGCCAGCAGCAGAGGGACAGTGGGAAACACCATATATTTT.

The V call is TRBV6-5, the J call TRBJ1-4; a possible D gene is TRBD1 (5 bases). CDR1 MNHEY and CDR2 SVGAGI come from the germline V gene. CDR3 length: 13 amino acids. The ends were cut back, 6 bases at V and 6 bases at J, with 11 bases in the middle. DNA of the CDR3: TGTGCCAGCAGACGCACAGGTGATGAAAAACTGTTTTTT. Translated: CASRRTGDEKLFF.

V gene TRBV25-1 combines with J gene TRBJ2-1; 12 nucleotides agree with TRBD1. From germline, CDR1 is MGHDK and CDR2 SYGVNS. The CDR3 spans 17 residues. V was clipped by 1 base and J by 7 bases; unmatched bases: 8. The DNA of the CDR3 is TGTGCCAGCAGTGAATGGGGGGGACAGGGGGCCGAAAATGAGCAGTTCTTC. The encoded protein is CASSEWGGQGAENEQFF.

The count of this clone is one. The rearrangement joins TRBV7-9 to TRBJ2-7; the match to TRBD1 covers 8 bases. Germline values: CDR1 SEHNR, CDR2 FQNEAQ (reference sequence). After removal of 5 bases from V and 2 bases from J, the junction contained 11 bases not matched to a gene. This CDR3 is built from 16 residues. The CDR3 spells CASSAAGQGFAYEQYF. The CDR3 coding sequence is TGTGCCAGCAGCGCAGCAGGACAGGGATTTGCCTACGAGCAGTACTTC.

The J gene is TRBJ1-2, the V gene TRBV27; 8 bases line up with TRBD1. The CDR3 is 16 residues long. The trim removed 5 bases at V and 4 bases at J, leaving 12 bases unmatched. Germline V CDR1 and CDR2: MNHEY, SMNVEV (reference sequence). CDR3 coding DNA: TGTGCCAGCAGTGCTAATCGAGGGACAGGAACCTATGGCTACACCTTC. This gives the protein CASSANRGTGTYGYTF.

The V call is TRBV28, the J call TRBJ2-5, with 8 bases aligning to TRBD1. Trimming cost V 6 bases and J 5 bases; bases outside gene matches: 5. There are 13 residues in the CDR3. The germline V gene encodes CDR1 MDHEN and CDR2 SYDVKM. The CDR3 region has the DNA TGTGCCAGCAGACAGACAGGGGATGAGACCCAGTACTTC. Its translation is CASRQTGDETQYF. Drawing the rest from reference TRBV28 and TRBJ2-5, the complete variable domain is DVKVTQSSRYLVKRTGEKVFLECVQDMDHENMFWYRQDPGLGLRLIYFSYDVKMKEKGDIPEGYSVSREKKERFSLILESASTNQTSMYLCASRQTGDETQYFGPGTRLLVL.